This TCR beta chain was documented in a study of PD-1 blockade in mismatch repair-deficient tumors (dated by TCRdb to the late 2010s). About the investigation overall: The trial enrolled 85 to 100 consecutive patients with under 15 mismatch repair-deficient cancer types between September 2013 and September 2016, all previously treated and progressing. Deep sequencing of TCR CDR3 regions was used to track tumor-associated T cell clones in peripheral blood of patients responding to PD-1 blockade. Study-wide conclusions, independent of this receptor: Clones residing in the tumor, which were often undetectable in blood before treatment, expanded quickly after pembrolizumab and then contracted, generally before radiologic responses.

Turning to this clone: No antigen is known for it. The sample holds no much larger clone one base away, and base qualities are not on file.

For each enrolled patient, mismatch repair deficiency was established using either polymerase chain reaction or immunohistochemistry. TCR sequencing was carried out for three patients who responded to pembrolizumab therapy. The phase II trial prospectively evaluated PD-1 blockade with pembrolizumab in advanced mismatch repair-deficient cancers, independent of tissue of origin. Serial peripheral blood T cell samples were collected before and at multiple times after starting PD-1 blockade. Blood sampling time points were reported as weeks after the first dose of pembrolizumab. Library generation was performed with the immunoSEQ multiplex PCR assay. The immuneACCESS repertoire file appears here via TCRdb, limited to in-frame rearrangements. These files lack a portion of the clones; in checked studies, under half of the deficit traces to unresolved V genes, and the cause of the others is not known. This sample gives under 75,000 clones in total; more than 70% of them show up just once. The ten most abundant clones make up 14% of the sample.

Reading the germline V gene gives CDR1 SNHLY and CDR2 FYNNEI. V and J are truncated by 3 bases and 4 bases respectively, leaving an intervening sequence of 10 bases. From the cysteine up to the phenylalanine, the CDR3 has a length of 14 residues. This entry keeps only the CDR3 DNA: 42 bases, framed from base 1. This clonotype was sampled from an adult with mismatch repair-deficient cancer. The sequence links TRBV2 to TRBJ2-1; TRBD2 is a weak D gene call, 6 bases matching. Material: peripheral blood, obtained 52 weeks after starting pembrolizumab. The CDR3 is CASSEGLLYNEQFF. The DNA sequence is TGTGCCAGCAGTGAGGGACTTCTTTACAATGAGCAGTTCTTC.